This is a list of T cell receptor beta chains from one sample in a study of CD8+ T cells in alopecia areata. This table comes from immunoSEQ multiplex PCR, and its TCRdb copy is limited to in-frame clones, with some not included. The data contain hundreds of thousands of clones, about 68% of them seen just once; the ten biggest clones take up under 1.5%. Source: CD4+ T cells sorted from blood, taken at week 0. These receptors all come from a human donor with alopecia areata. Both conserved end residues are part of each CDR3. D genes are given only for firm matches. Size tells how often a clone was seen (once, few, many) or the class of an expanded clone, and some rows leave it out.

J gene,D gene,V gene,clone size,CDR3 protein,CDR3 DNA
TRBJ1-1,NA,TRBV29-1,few,CSVKKQRNTEAFF,TGCAGCGTTAAAAAACAGAGGAACACTGAAGCTTTCTTT
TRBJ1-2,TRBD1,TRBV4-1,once,CASSRGPGQDDGYTF,TGCGCCAGCAGCCGAGGCCCGGGACAGGACGATGGCTACACCTTC
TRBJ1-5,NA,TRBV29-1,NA,CSVGSGIDQPQHF,TGCAGCGTTGGATCTGGGATCGATCAGCCCCAGCATTTT
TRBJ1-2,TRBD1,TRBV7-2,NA,CASSLDQDRAYGYTF,TGTGCCAGCAGCTTAGATCAGGACAGGGCCTATGGCTACACCTTC
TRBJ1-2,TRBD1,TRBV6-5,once,CASSSPGGYGYTF,TGTGCCAGCAGTTCACCAGGGGGCTATGGCTACACCTTC
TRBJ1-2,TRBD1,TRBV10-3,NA,CAIRGGGADYGYTF,TGTGCCATCAGGGGAGGGGGCGCGGACTATGGCTACACCTTC
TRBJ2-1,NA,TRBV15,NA,CATSRDHLKGLGYNEQFF,TGTGCCACCAGCAGAGATCACTTGAAAGGATTAGGGTACAATGAGCAGTTCTTC
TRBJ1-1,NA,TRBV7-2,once,CASSLVGGGTEAFF,TGTGCCAGCAGCTTAGTGGGGGGTGGCACTGAAGCTTTCTTT
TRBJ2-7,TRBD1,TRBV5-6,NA,CASSRTGSLSYEQYF,TGTGCCAGCAGCCGGACAGGGTCTTTGTCCTACGAGCAGTACTTC
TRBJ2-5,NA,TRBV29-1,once,CSVGDGQETQYF,TGCAGCGTTGGGGATGGCCAAGAGACCCAGTACTTC
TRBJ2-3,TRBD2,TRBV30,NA,CAWRGGSRSTDTQYF,TGTGCCTGGAGGGGGGGGAGTCGGAGCACAGATACGCAGTATTTT
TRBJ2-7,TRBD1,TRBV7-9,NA,CASSLARGGQGYEQYF,TGTGCCAGCAGCTTAGCGAGAGGTGGACAGGGTTACGAGCAGTACTTC
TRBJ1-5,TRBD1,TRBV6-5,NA,CASSADRGLQPQHF,TGTGCCAGCAGTGCCGACAGGGGGCTTCAGCCCCAGCATTTT
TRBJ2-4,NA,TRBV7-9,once,CASSLVRTANIQYF,TGTGCCAGCAGCTTAGTCCGCACAGCAAACATTCAGTACTTC
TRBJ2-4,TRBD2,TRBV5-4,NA,CASSSGLAGPQNIQYF,TGTGCCAGCAGCTCGGGACTAGCGGGGCCCCAAAACATTCAGTACTTC
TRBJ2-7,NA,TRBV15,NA,CATSSGSWGEQYF,TGTGCCACCAGCAGTGGGTCATGGGGCGAGCAGTACTTC
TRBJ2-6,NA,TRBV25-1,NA,CASSEYGNSHIGANVLTF,TGTGCCAGCAGTGAATATGGGAACTCCCACATTGGGGCCAACGTCCTGACTTTC
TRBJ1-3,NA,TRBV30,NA,CAWSVSGNTIYF,TGTGCCTGGAGTGTATCTGGAAACACCATATATTTT
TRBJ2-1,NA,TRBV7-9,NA,CASSQGTGNLREQFF,TGTGCCAGCAGCCAGGGCACAGGGAATTTGAGAGAGCAGTTCTTC
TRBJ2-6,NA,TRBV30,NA,CAWSRISGANVLTF,TGTGCCTGGAGTCGAATCTCTGGGGCCAACGTCCTGACTTTC
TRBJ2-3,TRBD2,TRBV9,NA,CASSVVIAGRQDTQYF,TGTGCCAGCAGCGTAGTTATAGCGGGGCGTCAAGATACGCAGTATTTT
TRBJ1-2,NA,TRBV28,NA,CASSSTGRGYTF,TGTGCCAGCAGTTCTACAGGGCGCGGCTACACCTTC
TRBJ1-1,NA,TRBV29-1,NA,CSVTGRVGNTEAFF,TGCAGCGTCACAGGGCGGGTTGGGAACACTGAAGCTTTCTTT
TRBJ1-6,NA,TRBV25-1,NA,CASSSQGNSPLHF,TGTGCCAGCAGTTCGCAGGGGAATTCACCCCTCCACTTT
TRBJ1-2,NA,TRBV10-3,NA,CAISVKGLPGYGYTF,TGTGCCATCAGTGTGAAGGGGCTGCCGGGCTATGGCTACACCTTC
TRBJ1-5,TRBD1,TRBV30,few,CAWGQTGDQPQHF,TGTGCCTGGGGACAGACAGGGGATCAGCCCCAGCATTTT
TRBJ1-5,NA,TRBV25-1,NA,CASSEWGPGQPQHF,TGTGCCAGCAGTGAATGGGGCCCTGGACAGCCCCAGCATTTT
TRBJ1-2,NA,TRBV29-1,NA,CSVRQVYGYTF,TGCAGCGTAAGACAGGTCTATGGCTACACCTTC
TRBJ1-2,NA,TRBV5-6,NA,CASSLDSYGYTF,TGTGCCAGCAGCTTGGACAGCTATGGCTACACCTTC
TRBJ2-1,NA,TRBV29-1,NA,CSVGSRGADEQFF,TGCAGCGTCGGGAGCAGGGGGGCAGATGAGCAGTTCTTC
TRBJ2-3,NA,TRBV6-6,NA,CASTPGTDTQYF,TGTGCCAGCACCCCGGGCACAGATACGCAGTATTTT
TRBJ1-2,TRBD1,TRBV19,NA,CATRTGRGYTF,TGTGCCACGAGGACAGGCCGTGGCTACACCTTC
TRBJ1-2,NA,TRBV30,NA,CAWSPLARYTF,TGTGCCTGGAGTCCGTTAGCCCGCTACACCTTC
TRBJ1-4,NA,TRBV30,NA,CAWSPSQWGSEKLFF,TGTGCCTGGAGTCCCTCCCAATGGGGCAGTGAAAAACTGTTTTTT
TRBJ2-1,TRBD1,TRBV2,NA,CATRGQGSYNEQFF,TGTGCCACACGGGGACAGGGATCCTACAATGAGCAGTTCTTC
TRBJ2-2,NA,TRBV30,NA,CAWSVSGTGELFF,TGTGCCTGGAGTGTGAGTGGCACCGGGGAGCTGTTTTTT
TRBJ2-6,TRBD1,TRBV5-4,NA,CASRGTGAGANVLTF,TGTGCCAGCAGAGGGACAGGGGCTGGGGCCAACGTCCTGACTTTC
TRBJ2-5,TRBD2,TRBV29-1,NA,CSVARLAGYQGETQYF,TGCAGCGTGGCACGACTAGCGGGGTATCAAGGGGAGACCCAGTACTTC
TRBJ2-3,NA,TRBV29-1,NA,CSVDAGVADTQYF,TGCAGCGTTGATGCAGGGGTGGCAGATACGCAGTATTTT
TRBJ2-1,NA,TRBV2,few,CASSAYNEQFF,TGTGCCAGCAGTGCTTACAATGAGCAGTTCTTC
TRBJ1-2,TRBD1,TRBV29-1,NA,CSVKLTGGASYGYTF,TGCAGCGTTAAACTGACAGGGGGCGCAAGCTATGGCTACACCTTC
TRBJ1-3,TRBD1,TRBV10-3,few,CAILAQGGSGNTIYF,TGTGCCATCTTGGCGCAGGGGGGCTCTGGAAACACCATATATTTT
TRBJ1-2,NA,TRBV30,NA,CAWSPQGSYGYTF,TGTGCCTGGAGCCCCCAGGGGAGCTATGGCTACACCTTC
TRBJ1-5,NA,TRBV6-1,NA,CASIAGVDQPQHF,TGTGCCAGCATTGCGGGGGTCGATCAGCCCCAGCATTTT
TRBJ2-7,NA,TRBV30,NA,CAWNTGRSYEQYF,TGTGCCTGGAATACAGGGCGCTCCTACGAGCAGTACTTC
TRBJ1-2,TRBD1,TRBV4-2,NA,CASSPPRQGRYGYTF,TGTGCCAGCAGCCCCCCCCGACAGGGACGCTATGGCTACACCTTC
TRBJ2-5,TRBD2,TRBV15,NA,CATSRTSLQETQYF,TGTGCCACCAGCAGGACTAGCCTTCAAGAGACCCAGTACTTC
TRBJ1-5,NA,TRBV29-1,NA,CSVGGGSNQPQHF,TGCAGCGTTGGAGGCGGTAGCAATCAGCCCCAGCATTTT
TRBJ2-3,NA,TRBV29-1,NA,CSVEGGAGADTQYF,TGCAGCGTTGAAGGTGGGGCAGGCGCAGATACGCAGTATTTT
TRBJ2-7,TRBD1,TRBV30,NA,CAWSGRDSSYEQYF,TGTGCCTGGAGTGGCCGGGACAGCTCCTACGAGCAGTACTTC
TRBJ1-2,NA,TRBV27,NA,CASSISQWYGYTF,TGTGCCAGCAGCATTTCACAGTGGTATGGCTACACCTTC
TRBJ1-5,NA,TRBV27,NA,CASSPSYHQSNQPQHF,TGTGCCAGCAGTCCCTCATATCACCAGAGCAATCAGCCCCAGCATTTT
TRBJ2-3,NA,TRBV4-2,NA,CASSLRFDLITDTQYF,TGTGCCAGCAGCCTTAGATTCGACTTAATCACAGATACGCAGTATTTT
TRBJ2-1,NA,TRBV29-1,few,CSARGPVNEQFF,TGCAGCGCCCGGGGGCCGGTCAATGAGCAGTTCTTC
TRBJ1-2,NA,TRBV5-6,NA,CASSLEGGRRNGYTF,TGTGCCAGCAGCTTGGAAGGGGGGCGAAGGAATGGCTACACCTTC
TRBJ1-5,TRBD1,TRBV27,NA,CASSPRRGHGNQPQHF,TGTGCCAGCAGTCCTAGGAGGGGGCATGGCAATCAGCCCCAGCATTTT
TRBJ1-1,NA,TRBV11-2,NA,CASSLGAGKTEAFF,TGTGCCAGCAGCTTAGGGGCAGGGAAGACTGAAGCTTTCTTT
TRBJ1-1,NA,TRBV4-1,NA,CASSPRGASNTEAFF,TGCGCCAGCAGTCCTAGGGGAGCTTCGAACACTGAAGCTTTCTTT
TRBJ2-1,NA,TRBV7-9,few,CASSLGRGLSYNEQFF,TGTGCCAGCAGCTTAGGGCGGGGCCTCTCCTACAATGAGCAGTTCTTC